These T cell receptor beta chains were read from a single sample in a study of CD8 T cells in ankylosing spondylitis. TCRdb called the 5' RACE reads again in MiXCR, with one record for every CDR3 protein. The table has around 150,000 distinct CDR3 sequences, about 32% seen once. The source material was synovial fluid, either unsorted or a sorted T cell fraction (not recorded which). The receptors originated from a male donor with ankylosing spondylitis. Each CDR3 is given with its conserved first and last residue. A D gene is named only where the DNA matches it firmly. Some rows have no size entry. The others give once, few or many, or a class for an expanded clone.

J: TRBJ2-1; D: -; size: -; V: TRBV20-1; CDR3: CSARRRAANNEQFF; DNA: TGCAGTGCTAGACGGAGGGCCGCGAACAATGAGCAGTTCTTC
J: TRBJ1-5; D: -; size: few; V: TRBV20-1; CDR3: CSALRGAGNQPQHF; DNA: TGCAGTGCACTGAGGGGGGCGGGCAATCAGCCCCAGCATTTT
J: TRBJ1-2; D: TRBD1; size: -; V: TRBV28; CDR3: CASSRTGGPYGYTF; DNA: TGTGCCAGCAGTCGGACAGGGGGTCCCTATGGCTACACCTTC
J: TRBJ1-2; D: -; size: once; V: TRBV5-6; CDR3: CASGTGHLGYTF; DNA: TGTGCCAGCGGCACGGGACATCTTGGCTACACCTTC
J: TRBJ1-1; D: -; size: -; V: TRBV20-1; CDR3: CSAKLQRGLNTEAFF; DNA: TGCAGTGCAAAATTACAGAGGGGACTTAACACTGAAGCTTTCTTT
J: TRBJ2-4; D: TRBD2; size: -; V: TRBV20-1; CDR3: CSARAGLAGGPGPKNIQYF; DNA: TGCAGTGCTAGGGCGGGACTAGCGGGGGGGCCGGGGCCAAAAAACATTCAGTACTTC
J: TRBJ2-3; D: -; size: once; V: TRBV12-3/TRBV12-4; CDR3: CASSLELRSTDTQYF; DNA: TGTGCCAGCAGTTTAGAATTACGTAGCACAGATACGCAGTATTTT
J: TRBJ2-1; D: -; size: -; V: TRBV7-3; CDR3: CASSIGRSSYNEQFF; DNA: TGTGCCAGCAGCATCGGACGCAGCTCCTACAATGAGCAGTTCTTC
J: TRBJ2-7; D: -; size: many; V: TRBV20-1; CDR3: CSASLSSYEQYF; DNA: TGCAGTGCTAGCCTCTCCTCCTACGAGCAGTACTTC
J: TRBJ2-7; D: -; size: -; V: TRBV29-1; CDR3: CSVMTGRGDEQYF; DNA: TGCAGCGTTATGACGGGCAGGGGAGACGAGCAGTACTTC
J: TRBJ2-3; D: TRBD2; size: many; V: TRBV29-1; CDR3: CSAGGSGGRGDTQYF; DNA: TGCAGCGCCGGGGGGAGCGGCGGGCGCGGCGATACGCAGTATTTT
J: TRBJ2-2; D: -; size: -; V: TRBV7-2; CDR3: CASSLGLMNTGELFF; DNA: TGTGCCAGCAGCCTGGGACTTATGAACACCGGGGAGCTGTTTTTT
J: TRBJ2-1; D: TRBD2; size: -; V: TRBV7-8; CDR3: CASSLRGLAGGQSHNEQFF; DNA: TGTGCCAGCAGCTTGAGGGGCCTAGCGGGGGGGCAGAGCCACAATGAGCAGTTCTTC
J: TRBJ2-1; D: TRBD2; size: -; V: TRBV18; CDR3: CASSQRESEYNEQFF; DNA: TGTGCCAGCTCGCAGCGGGAGTCCGAATACAATGAGCAGTTCTTC
J: TRBJ2-7; D: TRBD2; size: -; V: TRBV11-2; CDR3: CASSRQRGGYEQYF; DNA: TGTGCCAGCAGCCGCCAGCGGGGGGGCTACGAGCAGTACTTC